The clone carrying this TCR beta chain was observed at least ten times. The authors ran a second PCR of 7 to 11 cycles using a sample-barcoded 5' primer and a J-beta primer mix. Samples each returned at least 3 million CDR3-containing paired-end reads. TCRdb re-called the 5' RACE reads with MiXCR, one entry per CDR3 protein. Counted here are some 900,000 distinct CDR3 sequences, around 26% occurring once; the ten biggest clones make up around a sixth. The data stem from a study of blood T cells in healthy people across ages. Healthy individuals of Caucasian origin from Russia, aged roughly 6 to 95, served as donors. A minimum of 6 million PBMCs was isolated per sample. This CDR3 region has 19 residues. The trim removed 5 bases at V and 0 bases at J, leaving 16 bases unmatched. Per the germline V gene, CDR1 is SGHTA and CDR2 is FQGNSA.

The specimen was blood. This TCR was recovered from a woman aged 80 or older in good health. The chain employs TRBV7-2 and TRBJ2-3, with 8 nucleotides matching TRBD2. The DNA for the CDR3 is TGTGCCAGCAGCGCCTACCGGGGGGGTCTAATCCTTAGCACAGATACGCAGTATTTT. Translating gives CASSAYRGGLILSTDTQYF.